This T cell receptor (beta chain) was sequenced for a study of T cells in localized non-small cell lung cancer (dated by TCRdb to the early 2020s). A note on the overall study: The study analyzed T cell repertoires of a few hundred early-stage NSCLC patients, comparing tumors and uninvolved tumor-adjacent lungs. NSCLC patients had a mean age of around 61 years, and fewer than 150 were male and around 110 female. All 240 or so NSCLC patients in the cohort were treatment-naive and had localized lung tumors that were resected.

At diagnosis, tumor, uninvolved tumor-adjacent lung and peripheral blood were collected and then preserved as a mix of FFPE and fresh-frozen material. For TCR repertoire profiling, blood samples were analyzed in the form of peripheral blood mononuclear cells. To note about this clone: The clone's antigen remains unknown. No much larger clone exists at a distance of one base, and base qualities are not known.

The immunoSEQ Assay was used to sequence TCR beta CDR3 regions from DNA. From the authors' description of their analysis: To compute T cell density, TCR beta template counts were normalized to usable DNA, which was estimated by amplifying housekeeping genes. The preseqR package was used to estimate richness by extrapolating to 400,000 templates for PBMC samples and to 120,000 templates for tissue samples. Clonality was defined by subtracting Pielou's evenness from one. Differential abundance testing on productive amino-acid clonotypes, with a minimum total count of 5 and an alpha of 0.1, was used to identify tissue-enriched TCRs. Repertoire overlap between compartments was quantified with the Jaccard Index and Morisita Overlap Index. GLIPH grouped TCR beta CDR3s together with public tetramer-defined viral CDR3s, and a viral motif had to include at least three viral sequences and show V-gene enrichment. Sourced from immuneACCESS, this table was stored by TCRdb with only in-frame sequences that have V and J called. A share of the clones is absent; for the studies checked, an unresolved V gene accounts for under half, and the remainder has no known explanation. V and J calls and clone size are copied from that table; D and trimming were computed from the DNA. This sample has tens of thousands of clones in its table, and about 88% of those were observed once. The top ten clonotypes cover 20% to 25% of the sample.

Summary of the overall study and its limitations: Uninvolved tumor-adjacent lung showed the highest T cell clonality, higher than tumor, which suggests more focused antigenic responses in the adjacent lung. A median of around 62 of the top 100 tumor clones turned up in the paired uninvolved adjacent lung, and 25 to 30 of those clones also ranked among the top 100 of that same adjacent lung. Since the design was exploratory, TCR variables were selected using unadjusted p-values with no false-discovery rate correction. Higher blood T cell density associated with longer overall survival, while higher adjacent-lung clonality associated with shorter survival. Because multi-region tumor sequencing was not done, intratumor heterogeneity could not be ruled out.

Reading the germline V gene (reference sequence) gives CDR1 MNHEY and CDR2 SMNVEV. The CDR3 runs 15 amino acids, cysteine and phenylalanine included. Just CDR3 DNA is preserved here, 45 bases in frame from base 1. V lost 0 bases and J lost 5 bases; the stretch between them is 13 bases long. This sequence uses TRBV27 and TRBJ1-1, and the D gene may be TRBD1, 5 bases matching. Sequencing used peripheral blood, obtained before any cancer treatment. This clonotype was obtained from a woman aged 40-75 years with stage I squamous cell lung carcinoma. The DNA reads as follows: TGTGCCAGCAGTTTATCTTCGGCGGGGCGGACTGAAGCTTTCTTT. It is translated as CASSLSSAGRTEAFF.